The 31 T cell receptor beta chains below all came from one sample that was sequenced in a study of blood T cell repertoires in COVID-19 (dated by TCRdb to the early 2020s). Library prep was done by the immunoSEQ multiplex PCR assay. In its TCRdb copy, this immuneACCESS table keeps in-frame sequences only and misses some clones. Where compared with another copy, unresolved V genes explain less than half of these, and the others have no known cause. Here the sample has more than 60,000 clones; around 67% occur a single time. Jointly, the top ten make up 2.5% to 3% of the sample. The sequencing sample was made of peripheral blood. The receptors come from a human donor with acute or convalescent COVID-19. The donor label of this sample is uncertain.

V is TRBV9 and J is TRBJ1-5; TRBD1 might be the D (5 bases). The CDR3 is 15 residues long. Germline CDR1 reads SGDLS; CDR2 reads YYNGEE. The V gene lost 3 bases and the J gene lost 2 bases, with 12 bases spanning the gap. CDR3 DNA: TGTGCCAGCAGCGCCGGGGGGTTGGGCAATCAGCCCCAGCATTTT. Translating it yields CASSAGGLGNQPQHF.

A single count supports this clone. The genes are TRBV12-3 or TRBV12-4 and TRBJ2-5, with D perhaps TRBD1 (5 bases). V dropped 7 bases and J dropped 4 bases, with 13 bases sitting between them. CDR3 length: 13 residues. The CDR3 DNA is TGTGCCAGCACCCGTCAGGGTACAGAGACCCAGTACTTC. Its protein is CASTRQGTETQYF.

The V call is TRBV5-5, the J call TRBJ2-7, with 7 bases aligning to TRBD1. Losses at the gene ends were 4 bases for V and 5 bases for J; bases not matched to a gene: 9. CDR3 length: 14 residues. The germline V gene encodes CDR1 SGHKS and CDR2 YYEKEE (reference sequence). The chain's CDR3 is CASSPDRVVHEQYV. In DNA form, the CDR3 reads TGTGCCAGCAGCCCTGACAGGGTTGTCCACGAGCAGTACGTC.

The gene calls are TRBV11-2 and TRBJ2-3, with D hard to call. Trimming left V 1 base short and J 3 bases short, with 11 bases between. This CDR3 is built from 15 residues. Per germline, CDR1 SGHAT and CDR2 FQNNGV. CDR3 amino acids: CASSLGWQVTDTQYF. CDR3 DNA sequence: TGTGCCAGCAGCTTAGGGTGGCAGGTTACAGATACGCAGTATTTT.

In DNA, the CDR3 is TGTGCCAGCAGCTGGGGGCGGAACACCGGGGAGCTGTTTTTT. It codes for CASSWGRNTGELFF. The chain couples TRBV11-3 to TRBJ2-2; weak D call: TRBD1 (6 bases). Per the germline V gene, CDR1 is SGHNT and CDR2 is YENEEA. The CDR3 is 14 amino acids. V was shortened by 4 bases and J by 1 base, with 7 bases between the two germline ends.

This clone was recorded a few times. This chain connects TRBV24-1 to TRBJ1-5; D not resolved. CDR3 length: 12 amino acids. With 4 bases removed from V and 4 bases from J, the gap between germline ends came to 4 bases. CDR1 is KGHDR and CDR2 is SFDVKD in the germline V gene. The CDR3 reads CATSETNQPQHF. The CDR3 DNA reads as TGTGCCACCAGTGAAACAAATCAGCCCCAGCATTTT.

V usage is TRBV5-4 and J usage is TRBJ1-1; perhaps TRBD1 as D (6 bases). The CDR3 is 15 amino acids. CDR1 is SGHNT, CDR2 YYREEE, per germline (reference sequence). Between the trimmed V and J ends, which lost 2 bases and 0 bases, there was a span of 11 bases. CDR3 DNA: TGTGCCAGCAGCTTCCCGACAGGAGTGAACACTGAAGCTTTCTTT. Translation gives CASSFPTGVNTEAFF.

This clone was observed a single time. This may arise from a read error, as a much more abundant clone is one base away. Other DNA sequences in the same sample also yield this CDR3. The chain joins TRBV6-5 to TRBJ1-2, with D perhaps matching TRBD1 (6 bases). Germline CDR1 MNHEY, CDR2 SVGAGI. The CDR3 extends over 13 amino acids. The CDR3 DNA reads as TGTGCCAGCAGCTACTCGACAGGCAATGGCTACACCTTC. Translation: CASSYSTGNGYTF.

This rearrangement joins TRBV3-1 (or the pseudogene TRBV3-2) to TRBJ2-1, with a weak D call TRBD1 (6 bases). CDR3 length equals 13 residues. Germline CDR1 reads LGHDT; CDR2 reads YNNKEL (reference sequence). Trimming cost V 4 bases and J 7 bases, with 11 bases left between them. The CDR3 spells CASSLLRGNEQFF. CDR3 bases: TGTGCCAGCAGCCTGCTCAGGGGAAATGAGCAGTTCTTC.

In its sample, this clone was seen a few times. The chain has TRBV21-1 and TRBJ2-5; the DNA was not compared with TRBD1, the D call given in the table. TRBV21-1 has pseudogene status. The CDR3 extends over 18 amino acids. The CDR3 bases are TGTGCCAGCAGCAAAGTCAGGTTGGTGCGCAGGGGGAAGGAGACCCAGTACTTC. It specifies CASSKVRLVRRGKETQYF.

The chain links TRBV15 to TRBJ2-2, with 12 bases that match TRBD2. The V gene's germline CDR1 is LNHNV and CDR2 YYDKDF (reference sequence). V lost 5 bases to trimming and J lost 4 bases; unmatched junction nucleotides: 11. This CDR3 has 18 residues. In DNA, the CDR3 is TGTGCCACCAGCGGCTTCAGCCGGACTAGCGGGGTCACCGGGGAGCTGTTTTTT. This codes for CATSGFSRTSGVTGELFF.

This sequence joins TRBV24-1 and TRBJ1-5; no firm D call. The germline V and J ends were trimmed by 3 bases and 5 bases, with 7 bases remaining between them. CDR1 is KGHDR and CDR2 is SFDVKD in the germline V gene. This CDR3 has 13 amino acids. The CDR3 DNA follows: TGTGCCACCAGTGATGACACGTATCAGCCCCAGCATTTT. Residues: CATSDDTYQPQHF.

This clone was counted once. V and J are TRBV7-9 and TRBJ2-3; the match to TRBD2 covers 9 bases. J gave up 10 bases and V 5 bases, and 13 bases lay outside the gene matches. The CDR3 sequence is 15 residues long. CDR1 is SEHNR, CDR2 FQNEAQ, per germline (reference sequence). CDR3 protein: CASSPRTSELLAQYF. The CDR3 nucleotides are TGTGCCAGCAGCCCCCGGACTAGCGAGTTACTGGCGCAGTATTTT.

This clone was seen only once. The chain is built from TRBV19 and TRBJ1-1; 7 nucleotides match TRBD1. The V gene end was trimmed by 3 bases and the J gene end by 5 bases; junction bases not matched to a gene: 6. CDR1 LNHDA and CDR2 SQIVND come from the germline V gene (reference sequence). The CDR3 consists of 14 residues. The CDR3 protein is CASSMEHRGTEAFF. The CDR3 region has the DNA TGTGCCAGTAGTATGGAACACAGGGGAACTGAAGCTTTCTTT.

This clone has only a few counts. This sequence joins TRBV7-9 and TRBJ1-6, with 7 bases that match TRBD1. The ends lost 1 base at V and 7 bases at J; junction bases unmatched: 4. CDR3 length equals 15 residues. CDR1 and CDR2 from the germline V gene are SEHNR and FQNEAQ (reference sequence). CDR3 region: CASSLGGGGNSPLHF. CDR3 DNA: TGTGCCAGCAGCTTAGGAGGGGGCGGGAATTCACCCCTCCACTTT.

The chain carries TRBV19 and TRBJ2-5; TRBD2 aligns across 8 bases. The germline V gene has CDR1 LNHDA and CDR2 SQIVND (reference sequence). Trimming took 7 bases from V and 4 from J; bases not matched to a gene: 8. This CDR3 is 14 amino acids long. CDR3 in amino acids: CASNPGGVAETQYF. The DNA for the CDR3 is TGTGCCAGTAACCCCGGGGGGGTGGCAGAGACCCAGTACTTC.

This clone was seen only once. The rearrangement links TRBV2 to TRBJ1-5; 9 bases are shared with TRBD1. Germline-derived CDR1 and CDR2 are SNHLY and FYNNEI. CDR3 length: 14 amino acids. V dropped 7 bases and J dropped 3; count of bases not matched to a gene: 4. CDR3 residues: CASKGQGNNQPQHF. The CDR3 nucleotides are TGTGCCAGCAAAGGACAGGGGAACAATCAGCCCCAGCATTTT.

This chain uses TRBV19 with TRBJ1-2; 8 bases map to TRBD1. This CDR3 region has 12 residues. Germline trimming cut 8 bases from V and 7 bases from J; bases unmatched to any gene: 6. CDR1 and CDR2 from the germline V gene are LNHDA and SQIVND (reference sequence). In DNA, the CDR3 is TGTGCCAGTGCCGACAGGGGTGGTGGCTACACCTTC. It is translated as CASADRGGGYTF.

The J gene is TRBJ2-2, the V gene TRBV5-1, with 15 bases identical to TRBD2. The germline V gene encodes CDR1 SGHRS and CDR2 YFSETQ. J was trimmed by 1 base and V by 0 bases; bases with no gene match: 7. The CDR3 runs 20 residues. This chain's CDR3 is CASSLGLPGLAGGNTGELFF. The CDR3 coding sequence is TGCGCCAGCAGCTTGGGACTGCCGGGACTAGCGGGAGGGAACACCGGGGAGCTGTTTTTT. The complete variable domain, with remaining parts taken from reference TRBV5-1 and TRBJ2-2, reads KAGVTQTPRYLIKTRGQQVTLSCSPISGHRSVSWYQQTPGQGLQFLFEYFSETQRNKGNFPGRFSGRQFSNSRSEMNVSTLELGDSALYLCASSLGLPGLAGGNTGELFFGEGSRLTVL.

J is TRBJ1-2 and V is TRBV3-1 (or the pseudogene TRBV3-2); D not resolved. Trimming removed 1 base from V and 6 bases from J, with 3 bases in between. This CDR3 comprises 11 residues. CDR1 LGHDT and CDR2 YNNKEL come from the germline V gene (reference sequence). DNA for the CDR3: TGTGCCAGCAGCCAAGTAGATGGCTACACCTTC. This encodes CASSQVDGYTF.

This chain connects TRBV4-2 to TRBJ2-4, with 7 bases aligning to TRBD2. The CDR3 consists of 16 residues. The junction had 8 bases not matched to a gene; V was cut back by 1 base and J by 5 bases. Per germline, CDR1 LGHNA and CDR2 YNFKEQ. The CDR3 sequence is CASSQVGLAVQNIQYF. The CDR3 DNA is TGTGCCAGCAGCCAAGTCGGGCTAGCGGTCCAAAACATTCAGTACTTC.

This chain joins TRBV2 and TRBJ2-5, with 8 positions matching TRBD2. V trimming: 7 bases; J trimming: 5 bases; junction bases outside the gene matches: 12. The CDR3 loop spans 15 amino acids. CDR1 and CDR2 (germline): SNHLY, FYNNEI. CDR3 nucleotide sequence: TGTGCCAGCACCCGGGAGGGGACGCCCGGGGAGACCCAGTACTTC. Amino acids: CASTREGTPGETQYF.

The rearrangement joins TRBV9 to TRBJ2-3; D ambiguous. Trimming cost V 0 bases and J 2 bases, with 10 bases left between them. This CDR3 has 15 residues. CDR1 is SGDLS, CDR2 YYNGEE, per germline. DNA of the CDR3: TGTGCCAGCAGCGTAGGGCTAGAGCTCACAGATACGCAGTATTTT. Translation gives CASSVGLELTDTQYF.

The gene calls are TRBV6-5 and TRBJ1-5, with D possibly TRBD1 on 6 matching bases. V dropped 4 bases and J dropped 0 bases, with 10 bases sitting between them. This CDR3 comprises 15 residues. From germline, CDR1 is MNHEY and CDR2 SVGAGI. DNA of the CDR3: TGTGCCAGCAGTTCCGGGACACATAGCAATCAGCCCCAGCATTTT. Protein product: CASSSGTHSNQPQHF.

This clone was seen a handful of times. The chain has TRBV10-3 and TRBJ1-1, with TRBD1 identical over 8 bases. Per the germline V gene, CDR1 is ENHRY and CDR2 is SYGVKD. Losses at the gene ends were 5 bases for V and 4 bases for J; bases not matched to a gene: 0. The CDR3 contains 12 residues. The DNA of the CDR3 is TGTGCCATCAGTACAGGGGGCACTGAAGCTTTCTTT. As protein: CAISTGGTEAFF.

CDR3 loop: CASSLASALGSQYF. The CDR3 DNA is TGTGCCAGCAGCTTAGCATCTGCTCTCGGGTCGCAGTATTTT. The chain uses TRBV11-2 and TRBJ2-3; no definite D call. The CDR3 is 14 amino acids. CDR1 and CDR2 from the germline V gene are SGHAT and FQNNGV. The V and J ends lost 1 base and 10 bases respectively, with 15 bases between them.

The rearrangement uses TRBV28 and TRBJ1-2; D may be TRBD1 (6 bases). The CDR3 has 16 residues. V was cut by 6 bases and J by 6 bases, with 23 bases left in between. Germline V lookup: CDR1 MDHEN, CDR2 SYDVKM. CDR3: CASRALGQIRWDGYTF. In DNA, the CDR3 is TGTGCCAGCAGGGCACTAGGACAGATCCGATGGGATGGCTACACCTTC.

The V and J genes are TRBV28 and TRBJ2-1; TRBD1 might be the D (5 bases). Between the trimmed V and J ends, which lost 3 bases and 7 bases, there was a span of 22 bases. The germline V gene encodes CDR1 MDHEN and CDR2 SYDVKM. The CDR3 length is 17 residues. The CDR3 here is CASSFRTSTVTPNEQFF. The CDR3 coding sequence is TGTGCCAGCAGTTTCCGAACCTCGACAGTAACCCCTAATGAGCAGTTCTTC.

This sequence joins TRBV19 and TRBJ2-6; a weak D match, TRBD2 (6 bases). CDR1 and CDR2 from the germline V gene are LNHDA and SQIVND (reference sequence). Trimming removed 5 bases from V and 2 bases from J, with 10 bases in between. The CDR3 runs 15 residues. The CDR3 DNA reads TGTGCCAGTAGTTCGACGGGGGCTGGGGCCAACGTCCTGACTTTC. This sequence encodes CASSSTGAGANVLTF.

This rearrangement joins TRBV24-1 to TRBJ2-7; D ambiguous. Germline V gene sequence: CDR1 KGHDR, CDR2 SFDVKD. V was cut by 0 bases and J by 4 bases, with 12 bases left in between. This CDR3 spans 15 amino acids. The CDR3 here is CATSDLGPAPYEQYV. The CDR3 bases are TGTGCCACCAGTGATTTGGGGCCAGCACCTTACGAGCAGTACGTC.

The rearrangement joins TRBV12-3 or TRBV12-4 to TRBJ1-1; D is unclear. CDR3 length: 12 residues. Trimming took off 6 bases at V and 11 bases at J, with 16 bases between the two ends. The CDR3 reads CASRMSASTAFF. As DNA, the CDR3 is TGTGCCAGCAGGATGTCAGCGTCGACGGCTTTCTTT.